The 30 T cell receptor beta chains listed next were all sequenced from one sample in a study of TIL therapy for anti-PD-1-resistant metastatic lung cancer. The libraries were made with immunoSEQ v3. Profiling relied on immunoSEQ multiplex PCR, and the TCRdb table lists in-frame clones only, not all of them. Here the sample spans approximately 16,000 clones, 74% being singletons. Time point of the sample: pre-treatment sample, taken before nivolumab and TIL therapy. The starting material was blood, obtained at baseline. All receptors derive from a person aged 25 to 80 with non-small cell lung cancer.

The rearrangement joins TRBV6-1 to TRBJ1-2; possibly TRBD1 for D (5 bases). Trimming took off 8 bases at V and 2 bases at J, with 12 bases between the two ends. Germline V gene sequence: CDR1 MNHNS, CDR2 SASEGT. This CDR3 spans 13 amino acids. The CDR3 nucleotides are TGTGCCAGCTCCCCTCGGGGGAACTATGGCTACACCTTC. Its translation is CASSPRGNYGYTF.

V gene TRBV23-1 combines with J gene TRBJ2-7; 8 nucleotides agree with TRBD1. TRBV23-1 is noted as an ORF with a role that remains uncertain. J gave up 2 bases and V 4 bases, and 7 bases lay outside the gene matches. The CDR3 runs to 15 residues. CDR3 loop: CASSRWDRCPYEQYF. CDR3 coding DNA: TGCGCCAGCAGTCGATGGGACAGGTGTCCCTACGAGCAGTACTTC.

This sequence joins TRBV4-3 and TRBJ1-2; D call uncertain. The CDR3 contains 14 residues. V shed 0 bases and J shed 12 bases, with 17 bases lying between them. CDR1 and CDR2 (germline): LGHNA, YSLEER. The CDR3 sequence is CASSQENRRHHDTF. The CDR3 nucleotides read TGCGCCAGCAGCCAAGAGAATAGGCGACACCATGACACCTTC.

V is TRBV7-9 and J is TRBJ2-5, with TRBD1 identical over 8 bases. Germline trimming cut 4 bases from V and 4 bases from J; bases unmatched to any gene: 20. The CDR3 is made up of 19 amino acids. Germline-derived CDR1 and CDR2 are SEHNR and FQNEAQ (reference sequence). CDR3 DNA: TGTGCCAGCAGCTCCAGACAGGGGCTAGTGTTTTATGAAGGAGAGACCCAGTACTTC. This translates into CASSSRQGLVFYEGETQYF.

This clone was seen a handful of times. This sequence joins TRBV6-4 and TRBJ1-5; 10 positions agree with TRBD1. The trim removed 3 bases at V and 2 bases at J, leaving 1 base unmatched. In germline, CDR1 is MRHNA, CDR2 SNTAGT. The CDR3 consists of 15 residues. As DNA, the CDR3 is TGTGCCAGCAGTGAGGGGACAGGGGGCAATCAGCCCCAGCATTTT. It is translated as CASSEGTGGNQPQHF.

The CDR3 is CASSLTGYEQYF. The DNA for the CDR3 is TGTGCCAGCAGTTTGACAGGCTACGAGCAGTACTTC. The chain is built from TRBV6-5 and TRBJ2-7, with TRBD1 as a possible D gene (6 bases). The germline CDR1 and CDR2 sequences are MNHEY and SVGAGI. With 4 bases removed from V and 3 bases from J, the gap between germline ends came to 7 bases. The CDR3 has 12 amino acids.

The table lists this clone with a few counts. The CDR3: CASSQVGRSLYEQYF. The CDR3 DNA follows: TGTGCCAGCAGCCAAGTAGGCCGTTCTCTCTACGAGCAGTACTTC. The chain has TRBV14 and TRBJ2-7; D not resolved. The CDR3 consists of 15 residues. The germline gives CDR1 SGHDN, CDR2 FVKESK. With 1 base removed from V and 3 bases from J, the gap between germline ends came to 13 bases.

This clone was detected once. This sequence joins TRBV19 and TRBJ1-1, with D possibly being TRBD1 (6 bases). CDR3 length: 14 residues. Looked up from germline, CDR1 is LNHDA and CDR2 is SQIVND (reference sequence). V dropped 4 bases and J dropped 6 bases, with 15 bases sitting between them. This CDR3 reads CASSTLTGGAEAFF. The CDR3 coding sequence is TGTGCCAGTAGTACCCTGACAGGTGGGGCTGAAGCTTTCTTT.

The rearrangement joins TRBV10-3 to TRBJ1-5, with a tentative D call TRBD1 (6 bases). The CDR3 length is 16 residues. V lost 0 bases and J lost 4, with 13 bases in between. Germline CDR1 ENHRY, CDR2 SYGVKD. The CDR3 loop is CAISESGGAGNQPQHF. The CDR3 bases are TGTGCCATCAGTGAGTCCGGGGGCGCGGGTAATCAGCCCCAGCATTTT.

The V call is TRBV7-2, the J call TRBJ2-1; 13 nucleotides agree with TRBD2. The germline V gene encodes CDR1 SGHTA and CDR2 FQGNSA. This CDR3 contains 18 residues. V was clipped by 3 bases and J by 8 bases; unmatched bases: 13. This CDR3 is CASSFPTSGGANRDEQFF. The CDR3 DNA is TGTGCCAGCAGCTTTCCCACTAGCGGGGGGGCTAATAGGGATGAGCAGTTCTTC. Looking up the rest from reference TRBV7-2 and TRBJ2-1 gives the full variable domain: GAGVSQSPSNKVTEKGKDVELRCDPISGHTALYWYRQSLGQGLEFLIYFQGNSAPDKSGLPSDRFSAERTGGSVSTLTIQRTQQEDSAVYLCASSFPTSGGANRDEQFFGPGTRLTVL.

This clone was observed once. The chain joins TRBV7-6 to TRBJ2-3, with a possible D match to TRBD1 (5 bases). CDR1 SGHVS and CDR2 FNYEAQ come from the germline V gene. Trimming took off 5 bases at V and 2 bases at J, with 11 bases between the two ends. The CDR3 covers 14 residues. The DNA of the CDR3 is TGTGCCAGCAGCCCGACAGATGTCACAGATACGCAGTATTTT. Its protein is CASSPTDVTDTQYF.

This clone showed up just a few times. This rearrangement joins TRBV5-4 to TRBJ1-5; D gene unclear. V lost 0 bases and J 3 bases, leaving 7 bases between the germline ends. The germline gives CDR1 SGHNT, CDR2 YYREEE (reference sequence). The CDR3 has 14 amino acids. CDR3 nucleotides: TGTGCCAGCAGCTTGGGGGTCAACAATCAGCCCCAGCATTTT. The encoded protein is CASSLGVNNQPQHF.

The chain employs TRBV6-1 and TRBJ2-5; D gene unclear. Between the trimmed V and J ends, which lost 0 bases and 5 bases, there was a span of 4 bases. The CDR3 spans 12 residues. The germline V gene encodes CDR1 MNHNS and CDR2 SASEGT. CDR3 nucleotide sequence: TGTGCCAGCAGTGAAGCCTACGAGACCCAGTACTTC. It translates to CASSEAYETQYF.

The chain employs TRBV7-6 and TRBJ1-1; D not resolved. CDR1 is SGHVS and CDR2 is FNYEAQ in the germline V gene. CDR3 length: 13 residues. V lost 1 base and J 5 bases, leaving 8 bases between the germline ends. CDR3 sequence (DNA): TGTGCCAGCAGCTTAGGCGAGGGTACTGAAGCTTTCTTT. Encoded protein: CASSLGEGTEAFF. The full variable domain, rest sourced from reference TRBV7-6 and TRBJ1-1, is GAGVSQSPRYKVTKRGQDVALRCDPISGHVSLYWYRQALGQGPEFLTYFNYEAQQDKSGLPNDRFSAERPEGSISTLTIQRTEQRDSAMYRCASSLGEGTEAFFGQGTRLTVV.

The CDR3: CASSLMATAYNEQFF. DNA of the CDR3: TGCGCCAGCAGCTTAATGGCGACCGCCTACAATGAGCAGTTCTTC. The chain employs TRBV5-1 and TRBJ2-1, with D unresolved. V was shortened by 2 bases and J by 2 bases, with 11 bases between the two germline ends. The CDR3 is made up of 15 amino acids. From germline, CDR1 is SGHRS and CDR2 YFSETQ.

V and J are TRBV5-1 and TRBJ2-7, with 9 bases that match TRBD1. Trimming cost V 5 bases and J 2 bases; bases outside gene matches: 14. The V gene's germline CDR1 is SGHRS and CDR2 YFSETQ. The CDR3 length is 17 residues. The CDR3 here is CASSLTPSGQGTYEQYF. Written as DNA, the CDR3 is TGCGCCAGCAGTCTGACCCCGTCGGGACAGGGAACCTACGAGCAGTACTTC.

This sequence joins TRBV2 and TRBJ1-6; D perhaps matches TRBD1 (6 bases). Looked up from germline, CDR1 is SNHLY and CDR2 is FYNNEI. The CDR3 has 14 residues. Trimming left V 3 bases short and J 7 bases short, with 10 bases between. In DNA, the CDR3 is TGTGCCAGCAGTGAGCAGGGGAGGAATTCACCCCTCCACTTT. It encodes CASSEQGRNSPLHF.

This chain connects TRBV19 to TRBJ1-1; 11 positions agree with TRBD1. J was trimmed by 1 base and V by 6 bases; bases with no gene match: 13. The CDR3 contains 18 residues. From germline, CDR1 is LNHDA and CDR2 SQIVND (reference sequence). The CDR3 coding sequence is TGTGCCAGTAGGGCAGGACAGGGGGCTGGGGCAAGGAACACTGAAGCTTTCTTT. The encoded protein is CASRAGQGAGARNTEAFF.

CDR3 region: CASSVVGDTQYF. The CDR3 DNA reads TGTGCCAGCAGTGTAGTCGGAGATACGCAGTATTTT. The chain recombines TRBV25-1 with TRBJ2-3, with D unresolved. Germline V gives CDR1 MGHDK, CDR2 SYGVNS. V lost 4 bases and J lost 5, with 7 bases in between. This CDR3 is built from 12 residues.

This clone was found once. The chain has TRBV5-1 and TRBJ1-1, with TRBD1 identical over 8 bases. The length of the CDR3 is 14 residues. V lost 6 bases and J lost 3; bases outside the gene matches: 7. Germline V CDR1 and CDR2: SGHRS, YFSETQ. The CDR3 sequence: CASTDRGGYTEAFF. CDR3 bases: TGCGCCAGCACCGACAGGGGAGGGTACACTGAAGCTTTCTTT.

In its sample, this clone was seen once. The V call is TRBV5-1, the J call TRBJ2-7, with TRBD1 matching 7 bases. The germline V gene has CDR1 SGHRS and CDR2 YFSETQ. The CDR3 consists of 14 residues. V shed 3 bases, J shed 5 bases, and the junction held 8 bases outside the gene matches. The CDR3 sequence is CASSYRQGPNEQYF. In DNA, the CDR3 is TGCGCCAGCAGCTACAGACAGGGACCCAACGAGCAGTACTTC.

The V and J genes are TRBV6-1 and TRBJ1-1, with D perhaps matching TRBD1 (6 bases). V was pared by 5 bases and J by 5 bases, with 18 bases between. This CDR3 has 15 residues. Germline assignment: CDR1 MNHNS and CDR2 SASEGT. The CDR3 loop reads CASSPPQGRGTEAFF. Written as DNA, the CDR3 is TGTGCCAGCAGTCCCCCGCAGGGGCGAGGAACTGAAGCTTTCTTT.

V usage is TRBV10-3 and J usage is TRBJ2-7; the D gene could be TRBD1 or TRBD2 (6 bases each). The CDR3 consists of 18 residues. Per the germline V gene, CDR1 is ENHRY and CDR2 is SYGVKD. V shed 4 bases and J shed 7 bases, with 29 bases lying between them. The CDR3 spells CAISGDLVAGTPPREQYF. The DNA for the CDR3 is TGTGCCATCAGTGGTGACCTAGTGGCGGGGACACCTCCTCGAGAGCAGTACTTC.

V and J are TRBV5-1 and TRBJ2-3; D is possibly TRBD1 (5 bases). Looked up from germline, CDR1 is SGHRS and CDR2 is YFSETQ. Deletions cut 4 bases from V and 3 bases from J, with 9 bases between. This CDR3 is 13 amino acids long. The CDR3 spells CASSTQGTDTQYF. The CDR3, as DNA: TGCGCCAGCAGCACGCAGGGAACAGATACGCAGTATTTT.

V and J are TRBV27 and TRBJ2-7, with 9 bases identical to TRBD1. CDR1 and CDR2 (germline): MNHEY, SMNVEV (reference sequence). The CDR3 spans 14 residues. V dropped 4 bases and J dropped 3; count of bases not matched to a gene: 4. The CDR3 region has the DNA TGTGCCAGCAGTTCGAGGACAGGGGTCTACGAGCAGTACTTC. Protein sequence: CASSSRTGVYEQYF.

CDR3 DNA: TGTGCCAGCAGCTATACTAGCGGGGGGGCCAAAAACATTCAGTACTTC. It specifies CASSYTSGGAKNIQYF. The rearrangement uses TRBV5-6 and TRBJ2-4; 12 nucleotides line up with TRBD2. The V gene end was trimmed by 3 bases and the J gene end by 1 base; junction bases not matched to a gene: 2. The CDR3 consists of 16 residues. Looked up from germline, CDR1 is SGHDT and CDR2 is YYEEEE.

The CDR3, as DNA: TGTGCCAGCAGCTTGGCCCCGGACACAAAGAACACTGAAGCTTTCTTT. Protein: CASSLAPDTKNTEAFF. The chain carries TRBV5-5 and TRBJ1-1, with D perhaps TRBD1 (5 bases). This CDR3 has 16 amino acids. The V gene's germline CDR1 is SGHKS and CDR2 YYEKEE (reference sequence). V lost 0 bases and J lost 1, with 13 bases in between.

This clone came up once. The V and J genes are TRBV15 and TRBJ2-5; the match to TRBD1 covers 7 bases. V lost 5 bases, J lost 2 bases, and 14 bases stayed unmatched. Germline V CDR1 and CDR2: LNHNV, YYDKDF (reference sequence). The CDR3 is made up of 17 amino acids. CDR3 sequence (DNA): TGTGCCACCAGCCCGCATTACGGGACAGCCACACAAGAGACCCAGTACTTC. Translation: CATSPHYGTATQETQYF.

J is TRBJ1-2 and V is TRBV4-2, with no clear D. V lost 7 bases and J 2 bases, leaving 8 bases between the germline ends. Germline CDR1 reads LGHNA; CDR2 reads YNFKEQ. This CDR3 is built from 12 residues. CDR3 region: CASNGQNYGYTF. The CDR3 DNA sequence: TGTGCCAGCAACGGCCAAAACTATGGCTACACCTTC.

This clone was detected a few times. The rearrangement uses TRBV6-5 and TRBJ1-6; TRBD1 matches 7 bases. J gave up 5 bases and V 2 bases, and 0 bases lay outside the gene matches. The CDR3 sequence is 14 residues long. Germline V gene sequence: CDR1 MNHEY, CDR2 SVGAGI. CDR3 DNA sequence: TGTGCCAGCAGTTACGGACAGGATAATTCACCCCTCCACTTT. It translates to CASSYGQDNSPLHF.